This TCR beta chain was profiled in a study of T cell changes during pregnancy in multiple sclerosis. Germline values: CDR1 MDHEN, CDR2 SYDVKM. V lost 3 bases and J lost 0, with 18 bases in between. The CDR3 totals 17 residues. Some clones are missing from TCRdb's copy, which holds only in-frame ones; the method was immunoSEQ multiplex PCR. The sample includes just over 30,000 clones, about 88% of them seen just once. The rearrangement joins TRBV28 to TRBJ2-7, with D maybe TRBD2 (6 bases). The source is a female donor with multiple sclerosis, enrolled in a pregnancy study. This specimen consisted of CD8+ T cells from peripheral blood mononuclear cells, obtained in the second trimester of pregnancy. The DNA for the CDR3 is TGTGCCAGCAGTTTCTACTGGCGGCAGGGAGGCTCCTACGAGCAGTACTTC. It yields the protein CASSFYWRQGGSYEQYF.